The 13 T cell receptor beta chains below come from one sample, sequenced in a study of blood T cell repertoires in COVID-19. Some clones are missing from TCRdb's copy, which holds only in-frame ones; the method was immunoSEQ multiplex PCR. The sample holds about 92,000 clones; around 90% are singletons and the top ten take approximately 16%. Sequencing was done on a sample of peripheral blood. The receptors shown here come from a woman aged 60 to 75 with COVID-19, enrolled during active disease.

This chain's CDR3 is CASSSRTTNTGELFF. CDR3 nucleotide sequence: TGTGCCAGCAGCTCCAGGACAACGAACACCGGGGAGCTGTTTTTT. V and J are TRBV7-2 and TRBJ2-2; D might be TRBD1 (5 bases). The CDR3 length is 15 residues. V was shortened by 4 bases and J by 0 bases, with 9 bases between the two germline ends. The germline gives CDR1 SGHTA, CDR2 FQGNSA.

The chain is built from TRBV15 and TRBJ2-7; 9 nucleotides align to TRBD2. V was clipped by 1 base and J by 2 bases; unmatched bases: 15. This CDR3 contains 19 residues. The V gene's germline CDR1 is LNHNV and CDR2 YYDKDF (reference sequence). The CDR3 sequence is CATSRVPSSSSGVPYEQYF. In nucleotides, the CDR3 is TGTGCCACCAGCAGAGTCCCCTCATCGTCTAGCGGGGTTCCCTACGAGCAGTACTTC.

The chain couples TRBV6-6 to TRBJ1-6; D is unclear. Germline loops: CDR1 MNHNY, CDR2 SVGAGI (reference sequence). CDR3 size: 13 residues. Trimming stripped 4 bases from V and 11 bases from J, with 12 bases between. The CDR3 nucleotides read TGTGCCAGCAGTTCGATAGCAGTAGCACCCCTCCACTTT. Its protein product is CASSSIAVAPLHF.

V and J are TRBV24-1 and TRBJ1-2; a possible D gene is TRBD1 (6 bases). Germline V gene sequence: CDR1 KGHDR, CDR2 SFDVKD. Trimming left V 4 bases short and J 3 bases short, with 8 bases between. This CDR3 comprises 13 residues. CDR3 sequence: CATSDPGDYGYTF. Written as DNA, the CDR3 is TGTGCCACCAGTGACCCAGGGGACTATGGCTACACCTTC.

The V call is TRBV6-5, the J call TRBJ1-2; 7 bases are a match to TRBD1. Germline assignment: CDR1 MNHEY and CDR2 SVGAGI. This CDR3 contains 14 residues. With 6 bases clipped from V and 8 bases from J, the junction kept 12 bases outside the gene matches. This chain's CDR3 is CASRQSTGVGGYTF. The CDR3 DNA follows: TGTGCCAGCAGGCAAAGTACAGGGGTCGGGGGCTACACCTTC.

This clone was counted a single time. The V call is TRBV7-9, the J call TRBJ1-5; tentatively, D is TRBD1 (5 bases). Trimming took off 1 base at V and 7 bases at J, with 14 bases between the two ends. This CDR3 has 15 amino acids. CDR1 is SEHNR, CDR2 FQNEAQ, per germline (reference sequence). CDR3 amino acids: CASSLGSGAGQPQHF. The CDR3 DNA reads as TGTGCCAGCAGCTTAGGATCTGGGGCCGGGCAGCCCCAGCATTTT.

The rearrangement links TRBV12-3 or TRBV12-4 to TRBJ1-1, with 7 positions matching TRBD1. The junction had 4 bases not matched to a gene; V was cut back by 8 bases and J by 4 bases. This CDR3 comprises 12 residues. This CDR3 is CASGRQGTEAFF. The CDR3 coding sequence is TGTGCCAGCGGGAGACAGGGCACTGAAGCTTTCTTT.

This rearrangement joins TRBV24-1 to TRBJ2-1; 11 nucleotides line up with TRBD2. V shed 3 bases, J shed 5 bases, and the junction held 11 bases outside the gene matches. This CDR3 spans 18 amino acids. Germline V gene lookup returns CDR1 KGHDR and CDR2 SFDVKD. CDR3 residues: CATSDGGPSGGPHNEQFF. The CDR3 nucleotides are TGTGCCACCAGTGATGGGGGCCCTAGCGGGGGGCCACACAATGAGCAGTTCTTC.

The chain carries TRBV30 and TRBJ1-3; TRBD1 might be the D (5 bases). CDR3 length equals 15 residues. V was pared by 1 base and J by 2 bases, with 12 bases between. Germline V gene lookup returns CDR1 GTSNPN and CDR2 SVGIG (reference sequence). This CDR3 reads CAWSGGVRTGNTIYF. The CDR3 coding sequence is TGTGCCTGGAGTGGGGGCGTCCGGACTGGAAACACCATATATTTT.

V is TRBV25-1 and J is TRBJ1-1; possible D gene TRBD1, 6 bases. V shed 1 base and J shed 4 bases, with 13 bases lying between them. CDR1 MGHDK and CDR2 SYGVNS come from the germline V gene. CDR3 length equals 15 residues. DNA of the CDR3: TGTGCCAGCAGTGAATCCCAGGGCAGGGGCACTGAAGCTTTCTTT. Its translation: CASSESQGRGTEAFF. The full variable domain, completed using reference TRBV25-1 and TRBJ1-1, is EADIYQTPRYLVIGTGKKITLECSQTMGHDKMYWYQQDPGMELHLIHYSYGVNSTEKGDLSSESTVSRIRTEHFPLTLESARPSHTSQYLCASSESQGRGTEAFFGQGTRLTVV.

The gene calls are TRBV9 and TRBJ1-2; maybe TRBD1 (5 bases). The germline V gene encodes CDR1 SGDLS and CDR2 YYNGEE. This CDR3 has 13 amino acids. Trimming stripped 6 bases from V and 4 bases from J, with 13 bases between. CDR3 nucleotide sequence: TGTGCCAGCACCTTCAGGGAGGGCTATGGCTACACCTTC. It encodes CASTFREGYGYTF.

In its sample, this clone was seen once. This CDR3 is CASGRIAGGLPGELFF. CDR3 sequence (DNA): TGTGCCAGCGGACGTATAGCGGGGGGTCTCCCCGGGGAGCTGTTTTTT. V usage is TRBV27 and J usage is TRBJ2-2; TRBD2 agrees at 10 bases. In germline, CDR1 is MNHEY, CDR2 SMNVEV (reference sequence). The CDR3 has 16 amino acids. V lost 8 bases, J lost 6 bases, and 12 bases stayed unmatched.

This clone was seen only a few times. The V call is TRBV5-1, the J call TRBJ2-1; 9 positions match TRBD2. The CDR3 has 16 residues. The germline gives CDR1 SGHRS, CDR2 YFSETQ. V gave up 0 bases and J gave up 2 bases; unmatched junction bases: 3. The CDR3 reads CASSLAERGAYNEQFF. The CDR3 nucleotides are TGCGCCAGCAGCTTGGCCGAGCGGGGGGCCTACAATGAGCAGTTCTTC.